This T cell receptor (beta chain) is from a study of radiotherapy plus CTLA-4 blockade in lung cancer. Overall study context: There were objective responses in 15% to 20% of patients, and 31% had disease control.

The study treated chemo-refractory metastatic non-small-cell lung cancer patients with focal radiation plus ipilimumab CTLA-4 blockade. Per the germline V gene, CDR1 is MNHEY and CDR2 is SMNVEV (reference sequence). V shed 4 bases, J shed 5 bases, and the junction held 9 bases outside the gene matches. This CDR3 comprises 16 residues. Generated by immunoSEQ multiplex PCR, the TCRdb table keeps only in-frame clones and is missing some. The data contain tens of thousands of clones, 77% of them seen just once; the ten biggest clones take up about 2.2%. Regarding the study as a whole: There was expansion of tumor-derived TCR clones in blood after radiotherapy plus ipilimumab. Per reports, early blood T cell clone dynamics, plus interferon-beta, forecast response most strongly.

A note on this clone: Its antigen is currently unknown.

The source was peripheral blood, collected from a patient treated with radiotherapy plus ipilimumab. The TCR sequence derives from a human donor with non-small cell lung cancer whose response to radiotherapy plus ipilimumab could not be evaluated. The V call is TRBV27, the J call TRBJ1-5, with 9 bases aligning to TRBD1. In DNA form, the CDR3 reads TGTGCCAGCAGTTCATCCGGGACAGGGTATCATCAGCCCCAGCATTTT. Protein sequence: CASSSSGTGYHQPQHF.